The clone carrying this T cell receptor (beta chain) was observed at least ten times. Its specificity is not known. 5'RACE with 10-nucleotide random UMIs generated the cDNA. TCRdb reprocessed the 5' RACE reads via MiXCR and lists one record per CDR3 protein. The sample holds 50,000 to 80,000 distinct CDR3 sequences, 4.5% seen once. The data were obtained in a study of neurological immune-mediated disorders. General study points: The most TCR clonal expansion was seen in HTLV-1-associated myelopathy, and the least was seen in multiple sclerosis, which fell below healthy controls. No expanded-clone CDR3 amino acid sequence recurred across subjects, suggesting private TCR-beta repertoires.

Trimming took 1 base from V and 7 from J, leaving 8 bases between them. Germline lookup yields CDR1 SEHNR and CDR2 FQNEAQ (reference sequence). The CDR3 is 14 amino acids. The J gene is TRBJ2-6, the V gene TRBV7-9; D remains ambiguous. The material sequenced was PBMCs. This receptor was obtained from a man in his thirties or forties with multiple sclerosis. In DNA, the CDR3 is TGTGCCAGCAGCTTAGGGATGAGTGCCAACGTCCTGACTTTC. This encodes CASSLGMSANVLTF.